The next 4 T cell receptor beta chains were all read from a single sample in a study of vaccination and CD4 T cells after COVID-19. Their antigen targets remain unknown. As for treatment: roughly 11-day PBMC culture with coronavirus spike peptide pools or control peptides (ViraFEST assay). An Oncomine TCR Beta short-read assay was used to sequence the DNA from cultured CD4+ T cells. One entry per CDR3 protein, called by TCRdb with MiXCR from the PCR reads. The sample holds over 8,500 distinct CDR3 sequences, 70% to 75% seen once. The sample taken for sequencing was CD4+ T cells from blood, cultured in vitro. These receptors were taken from a human donor who had recovered from COVID-19.

CDR3 residues: CASSPKAVGAGYTF. As DNA, the CDR3 is TGTGCCAGCAGCCCAAAGGCCGTCGGGGCTGGCTACACCTTC. The gene calls are TRBV28 and TRBJ1-2, with TRBD1 as a possible D gene (5 bases). The V gene lost 6 bases and the J gene lost 7 bases, with 18 bases spanning the gap. This CDR3 has 14 residues. In germline, CDR1 is MDHEN, CDR2 SYDVKM.

This clonotype was counted only a few times. The V and J genes are TRBV6-1 and TRBJ1-5, with TRBD1 matching 9 bases. Unmatched junction bases numbered 10, after V lost 4 bases and J lost 9 bases. CDR3 size: 15 residues. Per the germline V gene, CDR1 is MNHNS and CDR2 is SASEGT. As DNA, the CDR3 is TGTGCCAGCAGTGTCCTGGGGACAGGGCAATGGCCCCAGCATTTT. It encodes CASSVLGTGQWPQHF.

V and J are TRBV15 and TRBJ2-5; the match to TRBD2 covers 7 bases. There are 17 residues in the CDR3. Losses at the gene ends were 1 base for V and 5 bases for J; bases not matched to a gene: 13. Germline values: CDR1 LNHNV, CDR2 YYDKDF (reference sequence). CDR3 sequence (DNA): TGTGCCACCAGCAGAGTAACCGGCAGCGGGATTTGGGAGACCCAGTACTTC. This translates into CATSRVTGSGIWETQYF.

The rearrangement uses TRBV15 and TRBJ2-5; no firm D call. The V end was cut by 0 bases, the J end by 3 bases, with 11 bases between. The germline V gene has CDR1 LNHNV and CDR2 YYDKDF (reference sequence). The CDR3 runs to 15 residues. DNA of the CDR3: TGTGCCACCAGCAGAGATCCATCGGGCGAAGAGACCCAGTACTTC. Amino acids: CATSRDPSGEETQYF.